One sample yielded the 5 T cell receptor beta chains listed below, sequenced in a study of cytomegalovirus exposure and HLA in healthy donors. Primers: 60 Vbeta forward and 13 Jbeta reverse. The protocol was immunoSEQ multiplex PCR, while the TCRdb copy is restricted to in-frame clones and leaves out a portion. The sample yields under 200,000 clones, about four fifths seen once. Specimen: PBMCs. These receptors all come from a male donor in good health and CMV-seronegative.

The chain uses TRBV2 and TRBJ2-3, with 12 bases identical to TRBD2. Germline trimming cut 7 bases from V and 0 bases from J; bases unmatched to any gene: 2. CDR3 size: 15 residues. Germline V lookup: CDR1 SNHLY, CDR2 FYNNEI. In DNA form, the CDR3 reads TGTGCCAGCATGGGGACTAGCGGGAGCACAGATACGCAGTATTTT. It encodes CASMGTSGSTDTQYF. Supplemented by reference TRBV2 and TRBJ2-3, the full variable domain reads EPEVTQTPSHQVTQMGQEVILRCVPISNHLYFYWYRQILGQKVEFLVSFYNNEISEKSEIFDDQFSVERPDGSNFTLKIRSTKLEDSAMYFCASMGTSGSTDTQYFGPGTRLTVL.

V usage is TRBV5-1 and J usage is TRBJ2-7; D perhaps matches TRBD2 (6 bases). Germline lookup yields CDR1 SGHRS and CDR2 YFSETQ. The CDR3 has 14 amino acids. V lost 4 bases to trimming and J lost 5 bases, with 16 bases between them. As DNA, the CDR3 is TGCGCCAGCAGCCGGGGAGGTATGTTTGACGAGCAGTACTTC. It translates to CASSRGGMFDEQYF. The variable domain in full, completed from reference TRBV5-1 and TRBJ2-7, reads KAGVTQTPRYLIKTRGQQVTLSCSPISGHRSVSWYQQTPGQGLQFLFEYFSETQRNKGNFPGRFSGRQFSNSRSEMNVSTLELGDSALYLCASSRGGMFDEQYFGPGTRLTVT.

The V call is TRBV7-9, the J call TRBJ1-3, with unresolved D. Trimming removed 5 bases from V and 9 bases from J, with 14 bases in between. CDR3 length: 13 amino acids. Germline V lookup: CDR1 SEHNR, CDR2 FQNEAQ (reference sequence). This CDR3 reads CASSTVVSGTIYF. As DNA, the CDR3 is TGTGCCAGCAGCACGGTGGTTTCTGGCACCATATATTTT.

This chain connects TRBV7-3 to TRBJ1-2, with TRBD1 matching 9 bases. The CDR3 has 15 amino acids. Germline V gives CDR1 SGHTA, CDR2 FQGTGA. Trimming removed 5 bases from V and 0 bases from J; junction bases left unmatched: 4. Written as DNA, the CDR3 is TGTGCCAGCAGCAAAACAGGGGGCTCTAACTATGGCTACACCTTC. This gives the protein CASSKTGGSNYGYTF. The variable domain in full, completed from reference TRBV7-3 and TRBJ1-2, reads GAGVSQTPSNKVTEKGKYVELRCDPISGHTALYWYRQSLGQGPEFLIYFQGTGAADDSGLPNDRFFAVRPEGSVSTLKIQRTERGDSAVYLCASSKTGGSNYGYTFGSGTRLTVV.

This chain uses TRBV6-1 with TRBJ1-5; D is uncertain. The CDR3 has 15 residues. V lost 5 bases to trimming and J lost 3 bases, with 14 bases between them. CDR1 MNHNS and CDR2 SASEGT come from the germline V gene. In DNA form, the CDR3 reads TGTGCCAGCAGTAAGGGTTTTCGGGACAATCAGCCCCAGCATTTT. Translating it yields CASSKGFRDNQPQHF.